Below, 13 T cell receptor beta chains from the same sample are listed, as sequenced in a study of blood T cell repertoires in COVID-19 (dated by TCRdb to 2020 to 2022). Library generation was performed with the immunoSEQ multiplex PCR assay. TCRdb retrieved this table from immuneACCESS and kept in-frame rearrangements only. Not all clones are present; in checked studies, unresolved V genes account for under half, and no reason is known for the remainder. This sample comprises a few hundred thousand clones, under 90% of them detected only once. The ten largest make up 0.9% to 1% of the sample. The sample comprised peripheral blood. The receptors were sampled from a woman in her forties who had recovered from COVID-19.

V usage is TRBV30 and J usage is TRBJ2-7; tentatively, D is TRBD2 (6 bases). The CDR3 is 15 residues long. Trimming removed 3 bases at V and 0 bases at J, with 15 bases between. Germline V gene lookup returns CDR1 GTSNPN and CDR2 SVGIG (reference sequence). CDR3 sequence reads: CAWREPGLSSYEQYF. CDR3 DNA sequence: TGTGCCTGGAGGGAACCGGGACTCTCCTCCTACGAGCAGTACTTC.

The rearrangement links TRBV12-3 or TRBV12-4 to TRBJ2-7; the D gene is possibly TRBD1 (5 bases). V lost 5 bases and J lost 6, with 11 bases in between. The CDR3 is 12 residues long. The DNA of the CDR3 is TGTGCCAGCAGTCTAGGGGCCGGCGAGCAGTACTTC. Translation: CASSLGAGEQYF.

This clone was picked up a small number of times. This chain uses TRBV7-9 with TRBJ2-2, with no clear D. The germline CDR1 and CDR2 sequences are SEHNR and FQNEAQ (reference sequence). Trimming removed 1 base at V and 1 base at J, with 7 bases between. The CDR3 runs to 15 residues. CDR3 sequence (DNA): TGTGCCAGCAGCTTAGACAGCAGGAACACCGGGGAGCTGTTTTTT. It codes for CASSLDSRNTGELFF.

This chain joins TRBV5-4 and TRBJ2-5; 8 bases are shared with TRBD2. The germline CDR1 and CDR2 sequences are SGHNT and YYREEE (reference sequence). The CDR3 runs 14 residues. Germline trimming cut 4 bases from V and 4 bases from J; bases unmatched to any gene: 6. The CDR3 spells CASSLREGGETQYF. The CDR3 DNA is TGTGCCAGCAGCCTCCGGGAGGGGGGAGAGACCCAGTACTTC.

The chain combines TRBV6-1 with TRBJ2-3; 8 bases are a match to TRBD2. CDR3 size: 18 residues. Germline CDR1 and CDR2: MNHNS and SASEGT. The J segment lost 1 base and the V segment lost 3 bases, leaving 12 bases of the junction unmatched. This CDR3 reads CASSDTGGPGGGTDTQYF. DNA of the CDR3: TGTGCCAGCAGTGATACGGGGGGGCCAGGAGGTGGCACAGATACGCAGTATTTT.

The chain combines TRBV3-1 (or the pseudogene TRBV3-2) with TRBJ2-2; D is unclear. Trimming cost V 1 base and J 6 bases, with 6 bases left between them. The CDR3 totals 13 residues. Per germline, CDR1 LGHDT and CDR2 YNNKEL (reference sequence). CDR3 amino acids: CASSQVASGELFF. As DNA, the CDR3 is TGTGCCAGCAGCCAAGTGGCATCCGGGGAGCTGTTTTTT.

This clone appeared a single time. The chain uses TRBV18 and TRBJ1-4, with TRBD1 identical over 7 bases. The V gene end was trimmed by 2 bases and the J gene end by 4 bases; junction bases not matched to a gene: 4. CDR1 and CDR2 (germline): KGHSH, LQKENI. The CDR3 has 15 amino acids. The DNA of the CDR3 is TGTGCCAGCTCACCAAACCGGGACAGTAATGAAAAACTGTTTTTT. Residues: CASSPNRDSNEKLFF.

The gene calls are TRBV11-1 and TRBJ2-7, with 9 bases matching TRBD2. The V gene's germline CDR1 is SGHAT and CDR2 FQDESV (reference sequence). CDR3 length: 16 residues. After removal of 1 base from V and 1 base from J, the junction contained 5 bases not matched to a gene. The CDR3: CASSLGGGRGSYEQYF. For the CDR3, the DNA is TGTGCCAGCAGCTTAGGAGGCGGGAGGGGATCCTACGAGCAGTACTTC.

This chain links TRBV24-1 with TRBJ2-7; the D gene is possibly TRBD1 (6 bases). Trimming took 7 bases from V and 2 from J, leaving 14 bases between them. The CDR3 is 14 amino acids. The germline V gene encodes CDR1 KGHDR and CDR2 SFDVKD. This CDR3 is CATSQGRSTYEQYF. As DNA, the CDR3 is TGTGCCACCAGCCAGGGGCGGTCAACCTACGAGCAGTACTTC.

This chain uses TRBV4-1 with TRBJ2-1; 7 bases fit TRBD2. This CDR3 has 16 residues. The V and J ends lost 1 base and 7 bases, in that order; junction bases with no gene match: 10. Per germline, CDR1 MGHRA and CDR2 YSYEKL. CDR3 coding DNA: TGCGCCAGCAGCCAAGTTTGGGCCCGGGGGGAGAATGAGCAGTTCTTC. Protein sequence: CASSQVWARGENEQFF.

The chain has TRBV3-1 (or the pseudogene TRBV3-2) and TRBJ2-7; 7 nucleotides line up with TRBD2. Germline CDR1 reads LGHDT; CDR2 reads YNNKEL (reference sequence). CDR3 length: 17 amino acids. The J segment lost 1 base and the V segment lost 1 base, leaving 10 bases of the junction unmatched. The CDR3 sequence: CASSQVLTGGRSYEQYF. Written as DNA, the CDR3 is TGTGCCAGCAGCCAAGTTCTAACGGGAGGTAGGTCCTACGAGCAGTACTTC.

The V gene is TRBV27, the J gene TRBJ2-1, with TRBD2 identical over 7 bases. Germline loops: CDR1 MNHEY, CDR2 SMNVEV (reference sequence). There are 15 residues in the CDR3. V trimming: 2 bases; J trimming: 4 bases; junction bases outside the gene matches: 5. Here the CDR3 DNA reads TGTGCCAGCAGTTTAGAGCGGGACGCGTACAATGAGCAGTTCTTC. Protein sequence: CASSLERDAYNEQFF.

In the case of this clone: Distinct nucleotide sequences in the sample also encode this CDR3. The DNA of the CDR3 is TGTGCCAGCAGCTTGGGGGGGACAGGGACCTACGAGCAGTACTTC. Translating gives CASSLGGTGTYEQYF. The chain employs TRBV5-4 and TRBJ2-7; TRBD1 matches 9 bases. Germline values: CDR1 SGHNT, CDR2 YYREEE (reference sequence). CDR3 length: 15 residues. Trimming removed 0 bases from V and 2 bases from J; junction bases left unmatched: 3.